The T cell receptor beta chain described here comes from a study of OX40 agonist ivuxolimab in advanced cancers. Regarding the study in general: The costimulatory receptor OX40 (CD134) was targeted by ivuxolimab, a fully human IgG2 agonistic monoclonal antibody. Intravenous ivuxolimab was administered to patients every 2 weeks at six dose levels: 0.01, 0.1, 0.3, 1.5, 3 and 10 mg/kg. Of the roughly 51 patients in dose escalation, some 19 had hepatocellular carcinoma, some 15 had melanoma, 9 had renal cell carcinoma and 9 had head and neck cancer. In the dose-escalation cohort, around four fifths of patients were male, and the mean age was about 55 years, with a range of 23 to 79. Patients were allowed to have had prior anti-PD-1, anti-PD-L1 or anti-CTLA-4 therapy, and approximately 40% of the dose-escalation patients had been treated with checkpoint inhibitors. Three dose-escalation patients achieved partial responses, one with hepatocellular carcinoma and two with cutaneous melanoma. Peripheral TCRbeta sequencing was intended to test whether TCR sequence diversity was altered and clonal T-cell expansion was caused by ivuxolimab. The paper describes the monotherapy dose-escalation part (N of about 55 patients) of the phase I trial of ivuxolimab.

The trial excluded patients who had a history of autoimmune disease or who were on systemic immunosuppression. Peripheral blood for TCR sequencing was collected from all dose cohorts at baseline, on cycle 4 day 1, and on cycle 7 day 1. The samples were drawn from a first-in-human, open-label, multicenter phase I dose-escalation trial of ivuxolimab. Adults with locally advanced or metastatic melanoma, renal cell, hepatocellular, or head and neck squamous cell carcinoma were enrolled in the trial. CD4+ and CD8+ T cells were sorted separately from peripheral blood before TCR sequencing. The full study reports these points: The antigen specificity of the clonally expanded peripheral T cells was not determined. Low levels of normalized T-cell clonal expansion were also seen in some nonresponding patients. At doses of 0.1 to 3.0 mg/kg, clonal expansion of both CD4+ and CD8+ T cells in blood was seen between baseline and week 6. After ivuxolimab, expanded clones were on average more numerous among CD8+ T cells than among CD4+ T cells. In the 0.1-3.0 mg/kg groups, partial responders were among the patients with the lowest normalized peripheral clonal expansion, particularly in CD8+ T cells.

V gives up 5 bases and J gives up 7 bases, and the segment between their germline ends measures 17 bases. As encoded in the germline V gene (reference sequence), CDR1 is MNHEY while CDR2 is SMNVEV. CDR3 length: 15 amino acids, cysteine to phenylalanine. Of all the DNA, just the CDR3 is kept, 45 bases in frame from base 1. Concerning this clone itself: Its cognate antigen has yet to be identified. No much larger clonotype is one base removed from it; base qualities were not supplied.

For sequencing of the TCRbeta CDR3 region, genomic DNA was extracted from the sorted cells. TCRbeta CDR3 regions were sequenced using the immunoSEQ Assay. TCRdb mirrors the immuneACCESS table, restricted to in-frame sequences. Some clones are absent from its copies; in checked studies, under half trace to an unresolved V gene, and the reason for the others is unknown. Here the sample has approximately 84,000 clones; approximately 86% occur a single time. The top ten constitute 2% of the sample. The rearrangement combines TRBV27 with TRBJ2-2, with the D assignment possibly TRBD1 or TRBD2, given 6 matching bases for each. The input for sequencing was CD4+ or CD8+ T cells sorted from blood, taken in a trial of the OX40 agonist ivuxolimab. The TCR originated in an adult with an advanced solid tumor such as melanoma, head and neck, liver or kidney cancer. The bases are TGTGCCAGCAGTGTGACTAGGGGGACCATCGGGGAGCTGTTTTTT. It encodes CASSVTRGTIGELFF.